These 7 T cell receptor beta chains originate from one sample sequenced in a study of blood T cell repertoires in COVID-19. Profiled with immunoSEQ multiplex PCR; TCRdb holds only in-frame clones, not every one. The table has more than 100,000 clones, 75% to 90% seen once. Sequencing was performed on peripheral blood. The receptors were sampled from a man aged 50-59 years with active or convalescent COVID-19.

J is TRBJ1-4 and V is TRBV30, with D perhaps TRBD1 (5 bases). The CDR3 extends over 15 amino acids. The V gene's germline CDR1 is GTSNPN and CDR2 SVGIG (reference sequence). The germline V and J ends were trimmed by 6 bases and 8 bases, with 22 bases remaining between them. In DNA form, the CDR3 reads TGTGCCTGCTCCCCTGGGGGGAGGATAAGCGAAAAACTGTTTTTT. Its protein product is CACSPGGRISEKLFF.

This clone was counted a few times. This chain joins TRBV5-1 and TRBJ2-7; 12 nucleotides match TRBD2. CDR3 length equals 15 residues. CDR1 and CDR2 (germline): SGHRS, YFSETQ. J gave up 7 bases and V 3 bases, and 8 bases lay outside the gene matches. The CDR3 DNA sequence: TGCGCCAGCAGCTCCCTAGCGGGAGGGAAGAGTGAGCAGTACTTC. The encoded protein is CASSSLAGGKSEQYF.

This chain links TRBV30 with TRBJ1-5; D is uncertain. Germline V gene data show CDR1 as GTSNPN and CDR2 as SVGIG (reference sequence). The CDR3 extends over 13 amino acids. V dropped 0 bases and J dropped 7 bases, with 10 bases sitting between them. CDR3 in amino acids: CAWSVRGEQPQHF. Here the CDR3 DNA reads TGTGCCTGGAGTGTACGCGGGGAACAGCCCCAGCATTTT.

The chain joins TRBV19 to TRBJ1-2; weak D call: TRBD1 (5 bases). Germline CDR1 LNHDA, CDR2 SQIVND (reference sequence). The CDR3 runs to 13 residues. V was cut by 9 bases and J by 2 bases, with 13 bases left in between. The CDR3, as DNA: TGTGCCAGCACACAAGACAGAAACTATGGCTACACCTTC. As protein: CASTQDRNYGYTF.

This clone showed up just a few times. The DNA of the CDR3 is TGTGCCAGCAGCCCCGGGACTAGAGAGTCCCGGGCACGGGAGCAGTACTTC. Amino acid sequence: CASSPGTRESRAREQYF. The genes are TRBV5-4 and TRBJ2-7; 8 nucleotides match TRBD2. Unmatched junction bases numbered 19, after V lost 4 bases and J lost 7 bases. From germline, CDR1 is SGHNT and CDR2 YYREEE (reference sequence). This CDR3 comprises 17 residues.

The V call is TRBV5-1, the J call TRBJ1-3; 7 positions agree with TRBD1. Germline values: CDR1 SGHRS, CDR2 YFSETQ. Trimming cost V 4 bases and J 1 base; bases outside gene matches: 8. The CDR3 covers 16 residues. The CDR3 loop is CASSITGTASGNTIYF. Written as DNA, the CDR3 is TGCGCCAGCAGCATAACCGGGACAGCGTCTGGAAACACCATATATTTT. Using reference TRBV5-1 and TRBJ1-3 for the parts outside the CDR3, the full variable domain is KAGVTQTPRYLIKTRGQQVTLSCSPISGHRSVSWYQQTPGQGLQFLFEYFSETQRNKGNFPGRFSGRQFSNSRSEMNVSTLELGDSALYLCASSITGTASGNTIYFGEGSWLTVV.

This sequence joins TRBV10-1 and TRBJ2-3, with D maybe TRBD2 (5 bases). The germline CDR1 and CDR2 sequences are WNHNN and SYGVQD (reference sequence). The germline V and J ends were trimmed by 1 base and 1 base, with 9 bases remaining between them. There are 15 residues in the CDR3. Here the CDR3 DNA reads TGCGCCAGCAGTGAGTGGGCCGGGGGCACAGATACGCAGTATTTT. It yields the protein CASSEWAGGTDTQYF.